This TCR beta chain was identified in a study of blood T cells in healthy people across ages. Overall study findings and caveats: Per million T cells, the diversity of TCR beta decreased roughly linearly as age advanced.

Concerning this clonotype itself: Its antigen is undetermined.

The length of the CDR3 is 20 residues. The V gene lost 2 bases and the J gene lost 0 bases, with 23 bases spanning the gap. Germline CDR1 reads SNHLY; CDR2 reads FYNNEI. Per-sample PBMC isolation yielded at least 7 million cells. A second about 7 to 11 cycle PCR used barcoded and J-beta primers. A template-switch adaptor that had 12 random nucleotides put a tag on each cDNA molecule. Per-sample output comprised a minimum of 3 million paired-end reads containing CDR3. TCRdb re-derived calls from the 5' RACE reads in MiXCR, one entry per CDR3 protein. Among approximately 670,000 distinct CDR3 sequences, 40% to 45% were seen once, and the ten largest hold 30%.

The J gene is TRBJ2-1, the V gene TRBV2, with D possibly matching TRBD2 (6 bases). Sequencing input: blood. The sequence was collected from a man of 80 years or more in good health. CDR3 sequence reads: CASSESPQLAGGSSYNEQFF. The CDR3 nucleotides are TGTGCCAGCAGTGAATCCCCACAACTAGCCGGGGGAAGCTCCTACAATGAGCAGTTCTTC.